This T cell receptor (beta chain) was sequenced during a study of cytomegalovirus exposure and HLA in healthy donors. Whole-study findings and limits: Using the classifier, cytomegalovirus status was reportedly diagnosed with high specificity and sensitivity. The dataset shows that most TCR sequences were rare, while some public TCRs occurred in many donors. The authors confirmed in vitro that a few CMV-associated chains were specific for CMV antigens.

Separation from the approximately 690-subject first cohort characterized the roughly 120-subject validation cohort, to which the donors belonged. Regarding this clone: Its antigen remains unknown.

The germline V gene encodes CDR1 KGHSH and CDR2 LQKENI. This CDR3 has 18 residues. With 5 bases removed from V and 2 bases from J, the gap between germline ends came to 22 bases. Sequencing used immunoSEQ multiplex PCR; TCRdb keeps in-frame clones, though not all of them. The data hold around 350,000 clones, with just over 85% observed a single time. The TCR originated in a woman aged 18 to 35 in good health and CMV-seronegative. Sequencing was carried out using PBMCs. The chain uses TRBV18 and TRBJ1-5; D may be TRBD1 (5 bases). The CDR3 bases are TGTGCCAGCTCATCGACAGTGACTTACGCCCAGGGCAATCAGCCCCAGCATTTT. Its translation: CASSSTVTYAQGNQPQHF.